The 11 T cell receptor beta chains presented below share a single source sample, sequenced in a study of control samples from healthy donors and cancer patients (dated by TCRdb to the early 2020s). Library method: the immunoSEQ multiplex PCR assay. Sourced from immuneACCESS, this table was stored by TCRdb with only in-frame sequences that have V and J called. A share of the clones is absent; for the studies checked, an unresolved V gene accounts for under half, and the remainder has no known explanation. This sample has roughly 130,000 clones in its table, and about 93% of those were observed once. 2% to 2.5% of the sample rests with the top ten. Sequences were obtained from blood. The receptors come from a man aged 18 to 35 in good health.

The chain combines TRBV7-2 with TRBJ2-2; D gene uncertain. CDR3 size: 13 residues. The germline V gene encodes CDR1 SGHTA and CDR2 FQGNSA. Trimming left V 1 base short and J 6 bases short, with 6 bases between. The DNA for the CDR3 is TGTGCCAGCAGCTTAGAATCCCCCGGGGAGCTGTTTTTT. Amino acid sequence: CASSLESPGELFF.

CDR3 nucleotides: TGTGCCAGCAGCCAAGATTGGGACTCTGGGGCCAACGTCCTGACTTTC. It yields the protein CASSQDWDSGANVLTF. The chain recombines TRBV3-1 (or the pseudogene TRBV3-2) with TRBJ2-6; the D is unclear. There are 16 residues in the CDR3. The germline V gene encodes CDR1 LGHDT and CDR2 YNNKEL (reference sequence). V was pared by 0 bases and J by 0 bases, with 6 bases between.

This sequence joins TRBV3-1 (or the pseudogene TRBV3-2) and TRBJ1-4; D ambiguous. Trimming left V 1 base short and J 8 bases short, with 8 bases between. Germline V gene sequence: CDR1 LGHDT, CDR2 YNNKEL (reference sequence). This CDR3 contains 13 residues. CDR3 amino acids: CASSQGAGEKLFF. DNA for the CDR3: TGTGCCAGCAGCCAAGGAGCGGGGGAAAAACTGTTTTTT.

This sequence joins TRBV3-1 (or the pseudogene TRBV3-2) and TRBJ1-6, with TRBD1 identical over 9 bases. Trimming at V came to 4 bases and at J to 8 bases, leaving 6 bases not matched to a gene. Germline assignment: CDR1 LGHDT and CDR2 YNNKEL (reference sequence). The CDR3 is 15 amino acids. CDR3 in amino acids: CASSRGQGKDSPLHF. The CDR3, as DNA: TGTGCCAGCAGCCGAGGACAGGGGAAGGATTCACCCCTCCACTTT.

This rearrangement joins TRBV5-1 to TRBJ1-3; no definite D call. The V and J ends lost 0 bases and 0 bases respectively, with 7 bases between them. Germline assignment: CDR1 SGHRS and CDR2 YFSETQ. The CDR3 runs 15 residues. CDR3 loop: CASSLVGVSGNTIYF. CDR3 sequence (DNA): TGCGCCAGCAGCTTGGTAGGAGTCTCTGGAAACACCATATATTTT. Filled out from reference TRBV5-1 and TRBJ1-3, the complete variable domain reads KAGVTQTPRYLIKTRGQQVTLSCSPISGHRSVSWYQQTPGQGLQFLFEYFSETQRNKGNFPGRFSGRQFSNSRSEMNVSTLELGDSALYLCASSLVGVSGNTIYFGEGSWLTVV.

As regards this clone: Other DNA sequences in this sample translate to the same CDR3. The rearrangement links TRBV6-5 to TRBJ1-2; 7 nucleotides match TRBD1. Trimming cost V 9 bases and J 7 bases; bases outside gene matches: 8. Germline CDR1 reads MNHEY; CDR2 reads SVGAGI. This CDR3 contains 12 residues. The CDR3 loop is CASRGQGGGYTF. DNA for the CDR3: TGTGCCAGTCGGGGGCAGGGGGGTGGCTACACCTTC.

This chain joins TRBV28 and TRBJ1-4, with D perhaps matching TRBD1 (6 bases). Germline V gene data show CDR1 as MDHEN and CDR2 as SYDVKM. With 2 bases removed from V and 7 bases from J, the gap between germline ends came to 11 bases. The CDR3 loop spans 14 amino acids. In DNA, the CDR3 is TGTGCCAGCAGTTTAGGGGGCGGGGGTGAAAAACTGTTTTTT. Encoded protein: CASSLGGGGEKLFF.

J is TRBJ2-5 and V is TRBV6-5; D gene uncertain. Germline values: CDR1 MNHEY, CDR2 SVGAGI. Trimming pared 5 bases from V and 6 bases from J, leaving 16 bases between. This CDR3 has 14 amino acids. The CDR3 reads CASSPRGRVKTQYF. The CDR3 nucleotides are TGTGCCAGCAGTCCTCGAGGTCGGGTGAAGACCCAGTACTTC.

This rearrangement joins TRBV7-3 to TRBJ2-3, with D possibly TRBD1 on 7 matching bases. V lost 3 bases to trimming and J lost 4 bases, with 14 bases between them. CDR3 size: 15 residues. Germline-derived CDR1 and CDR2 are SGHTA and FQGTGA. The CDR3 reads CASSFIGGGADTQYF. The CDR3 DNA reads as TGTGCCAGCAGCTTTATCGGAGGGGGCGCAGATACGCAGTATTTT.

The chain has TRBV5-1 and TRBJ2-5, with D perhaps assigned TRBD1 or TRBD2 (7 bases each). The germline V gene has CDR1 SGHRS and CDR2 YFSETQ. The CDR3 is 14 residues long. The V end lost 5 bases, the J end lost 5 bases, and 16 bases lay between the germline ends. CDR3 nucleotide sequence: TGCGCCAGCAGTTTACGACAGGGAGGGGAGACCCAGTACTTC. Protein sequence: CASSLRQGGETQYF.

The chain links TRBV24-1 to TRBJ2-7; perhaps TRBD2 as D (7 bases). Germline CDR1 reads KGHDR; CDR2 reads SFDVKD. The V end was cut by 5 bases, the J end by 6 bases, with 28 bases between. This CDR3 region has 18 residues. The CDR3 sequence: CATSVRGALAVAAGEQYV. CDR3 coding DNA: TGTGCCACCAGTGTTCGGGGGGCGTTGGCCGTGGCGGCGGGCGAGCAGTACGTC.